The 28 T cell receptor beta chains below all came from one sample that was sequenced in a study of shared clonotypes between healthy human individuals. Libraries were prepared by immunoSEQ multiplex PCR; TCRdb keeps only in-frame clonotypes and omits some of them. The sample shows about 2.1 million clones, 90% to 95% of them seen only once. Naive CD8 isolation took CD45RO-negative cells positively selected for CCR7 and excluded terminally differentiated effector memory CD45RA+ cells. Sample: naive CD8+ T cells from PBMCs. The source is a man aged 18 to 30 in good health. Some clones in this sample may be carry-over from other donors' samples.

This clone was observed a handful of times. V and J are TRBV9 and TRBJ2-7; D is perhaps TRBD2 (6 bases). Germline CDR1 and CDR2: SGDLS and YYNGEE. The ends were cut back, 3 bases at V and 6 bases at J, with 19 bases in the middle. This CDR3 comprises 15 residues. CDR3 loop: CASSAGDHPFAEQYF. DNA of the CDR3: TGTGCCAGCAGCGCGGGAGACCACCCCTTTGCCGAGCAGTACTTC.

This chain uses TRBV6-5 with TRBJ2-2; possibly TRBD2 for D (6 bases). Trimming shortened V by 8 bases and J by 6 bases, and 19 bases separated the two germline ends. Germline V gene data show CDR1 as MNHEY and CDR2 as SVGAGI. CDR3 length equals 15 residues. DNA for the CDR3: TGTGCCAGCGGCGGGGCTAGCAATTTGGCCGGGGAGCTGTTTTTT. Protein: CASGGASNLAGELFF.

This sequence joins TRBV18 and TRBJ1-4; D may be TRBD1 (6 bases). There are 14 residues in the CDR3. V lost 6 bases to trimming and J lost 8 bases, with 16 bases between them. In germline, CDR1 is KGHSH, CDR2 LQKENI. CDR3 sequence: CASSPDRIGEKLFF. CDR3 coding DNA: TGTGCCAGCTCCCCCGACAGGATCGGCGAAAAACTGTTTTTT.

CDR3 in amino acids: CASSQDRAISNYGYTF. CDR3 DNA sequence: TGTGCCAGTAGCCAAGACAGGGCGATTTCTAACTATGGCTACACCTTC. The V gene is TRBV19, the J gene TRBJ1-2; 7 bases are shared with TRBD1. This CDR3 comprises 16 residues. Per germline, CDR1 LNHDA and CDR2 SQIVND (reference sequence). V was clipped by 6 bases and J by 0 bases; unmatched bases: 10.

This chain's CDR3 is CASSYAYRGRDQPQHF. DNA of the CDR3: TGTGCCAGCAGTTACGCCTACAGGGGCCGCGATCAGCCCCAGCATTTT. V gene TRBV6-5 combines with J gene TRBJ1-5; 7 bases are a match to TRBD1. With 2 bases clipped from V and 5 bases from J, the junction kept 9 bases outside the gene matches. Germline lookup yields CDR1 MNHEY and CDR2 SVGAGI. The CDR3 covers 16 residues.

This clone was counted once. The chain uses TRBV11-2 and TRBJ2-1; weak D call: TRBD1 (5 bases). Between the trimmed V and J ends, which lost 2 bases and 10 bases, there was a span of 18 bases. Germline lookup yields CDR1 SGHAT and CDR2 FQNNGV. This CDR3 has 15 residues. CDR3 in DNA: TGTGCCAGCAGCTTATACAGGACCGATCTGCTAGAGCAGTTCTTC. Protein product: CASSLYRTDLLEQFF. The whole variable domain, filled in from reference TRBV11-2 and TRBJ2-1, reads EAGVAQSPRYKIIEKRQSVAFWCNPISGHATLYWYQQILGQGPKLLIQFQNNGVVDDSQLPKDRFSAERLKGVDSTLKIQPAKLEDSAVYLCASSLYRTDLLEQFFGPGTRLTVL.

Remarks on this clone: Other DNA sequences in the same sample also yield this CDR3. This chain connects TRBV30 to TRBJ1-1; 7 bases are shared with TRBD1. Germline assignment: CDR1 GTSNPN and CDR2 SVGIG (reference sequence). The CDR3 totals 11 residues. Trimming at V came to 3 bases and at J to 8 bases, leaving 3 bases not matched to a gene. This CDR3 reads CAWSPGGEAFF. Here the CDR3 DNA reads TGTGCCTGGAGCCCAGGGGGGGAAGCTTTCTTT.

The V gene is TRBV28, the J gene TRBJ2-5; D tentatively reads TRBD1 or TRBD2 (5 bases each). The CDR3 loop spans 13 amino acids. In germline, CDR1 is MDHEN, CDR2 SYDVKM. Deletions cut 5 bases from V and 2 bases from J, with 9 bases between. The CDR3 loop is CASSGGAQETQYF. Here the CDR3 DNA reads TGTGCCAGCAGTGGGGGAGCGCAAGAGACCCAGTACTTC. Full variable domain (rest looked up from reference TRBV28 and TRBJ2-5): DVKVTQSSRYLVKRTGEKVFLECVQDMDHENMFWYRQDPGLGLRLIYFSYDVKMKEKGDIPEGYSVSREKKERFSLILESASTNQTSMYLCASSGGAQETQYFGPGTRLLVL.

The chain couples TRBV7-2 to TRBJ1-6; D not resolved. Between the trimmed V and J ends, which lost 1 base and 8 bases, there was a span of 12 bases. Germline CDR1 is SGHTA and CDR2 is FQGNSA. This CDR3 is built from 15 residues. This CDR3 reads CASSLVGPPYSPLHF. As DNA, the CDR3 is TGTGCCAGCAGCTTAGTGGGTCCCCCCTATTCACCCCTCCACTTT.

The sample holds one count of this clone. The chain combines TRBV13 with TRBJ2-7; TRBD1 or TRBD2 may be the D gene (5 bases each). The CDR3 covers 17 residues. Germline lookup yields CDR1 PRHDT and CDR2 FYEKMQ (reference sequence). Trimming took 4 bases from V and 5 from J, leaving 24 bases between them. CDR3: CASSSRLGRAGENEQYF. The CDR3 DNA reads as TGTGCCAGCAGCTCACGGTTGGGGCGGGCCGGGGAGAACGAGCAGTACTTC.

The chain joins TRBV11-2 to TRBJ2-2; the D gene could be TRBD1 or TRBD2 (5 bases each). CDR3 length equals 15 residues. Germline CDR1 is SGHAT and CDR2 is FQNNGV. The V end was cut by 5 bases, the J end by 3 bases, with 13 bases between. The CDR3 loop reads CASSIWDPHTGELFF. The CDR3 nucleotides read TGTGCCAGCAGCATTTGGGACCCTCACACCGGGGAGCTGTTTTTT. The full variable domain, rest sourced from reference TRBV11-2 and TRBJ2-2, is EAGVAQSPRYKIIEKRQSVAFWCNPISGHATLYWYQQILGQGPKLLIQFQNNGVVDDSQLPKDRFSAERLKGVDSTLKIQPAKLEDSAVYLCASSIWDPHTGELFFGEGSRLTVL.

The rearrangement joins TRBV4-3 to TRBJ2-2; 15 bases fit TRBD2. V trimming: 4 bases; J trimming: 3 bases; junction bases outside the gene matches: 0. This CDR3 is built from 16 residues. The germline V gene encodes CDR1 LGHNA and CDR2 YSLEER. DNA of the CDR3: TGCGCCAGCAGCCGGACTAGCGGGAGGGACACCGGGGAGCTGTTTTTT. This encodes CASSRTSGRDTGELFF.

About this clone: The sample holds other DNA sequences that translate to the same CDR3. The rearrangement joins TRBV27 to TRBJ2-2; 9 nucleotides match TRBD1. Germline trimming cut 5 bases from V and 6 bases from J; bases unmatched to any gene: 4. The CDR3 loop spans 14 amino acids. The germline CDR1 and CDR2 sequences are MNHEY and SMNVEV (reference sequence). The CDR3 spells CASSLRQGAGELFF. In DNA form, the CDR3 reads TGTGCCAGCAGTCTTCGACAGGGGGCCGGGGAGCTGTTTTTT.

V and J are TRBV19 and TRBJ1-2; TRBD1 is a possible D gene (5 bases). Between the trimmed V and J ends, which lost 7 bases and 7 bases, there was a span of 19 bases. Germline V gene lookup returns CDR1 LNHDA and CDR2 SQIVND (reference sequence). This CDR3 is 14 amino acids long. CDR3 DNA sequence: TGTGCCAGTAATAGGGACTCCCTGGCCTTTGGCTACACCTTC. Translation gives CASNRDSLAFGYTF.

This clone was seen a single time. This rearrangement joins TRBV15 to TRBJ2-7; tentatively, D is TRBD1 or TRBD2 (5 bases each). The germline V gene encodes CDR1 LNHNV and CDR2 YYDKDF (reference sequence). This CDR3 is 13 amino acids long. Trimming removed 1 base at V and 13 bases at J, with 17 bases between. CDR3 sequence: CATSRGPRVEEYF. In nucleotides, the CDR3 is TGTGCCACCAGCAGAGGACCCAGGGTGGAGGAATACTTC.

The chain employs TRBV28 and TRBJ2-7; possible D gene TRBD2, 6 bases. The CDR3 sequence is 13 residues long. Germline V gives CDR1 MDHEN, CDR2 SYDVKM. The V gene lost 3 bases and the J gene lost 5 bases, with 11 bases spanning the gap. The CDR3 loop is CASSFAGLDEQYF. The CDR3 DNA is TGTGCCAGCAGTTTCGCGGGGTTGGACGAGCAGTACTTC.

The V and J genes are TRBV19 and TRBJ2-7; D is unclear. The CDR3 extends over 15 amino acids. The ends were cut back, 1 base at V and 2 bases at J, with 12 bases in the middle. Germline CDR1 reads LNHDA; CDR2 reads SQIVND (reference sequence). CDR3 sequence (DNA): TGTGCCAGTAGTATAGGTGACTCCGAGGCCTACGAGCAGTACTTC. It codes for CASSIGDSEAYEQYF. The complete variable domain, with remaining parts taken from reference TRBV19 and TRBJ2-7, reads DGGITQSPKYLFRKEGQNVTLSCEQNLNHDAMYWYRQDPGQGLRLIYYSQIVNDFQKGDIAEGYSVSREKKESFPLTVTSAQKNPTAFYLCASSIGDSEAYEQYFGPGTRLTVT.

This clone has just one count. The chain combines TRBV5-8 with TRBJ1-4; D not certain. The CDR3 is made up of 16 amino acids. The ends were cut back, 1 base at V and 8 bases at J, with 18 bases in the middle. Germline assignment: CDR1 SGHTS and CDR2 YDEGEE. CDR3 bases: TGTGCCAGCAGCTTGAGGGTCGGAGGGCCCTACGAAAAACTGTTTTTT. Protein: CASSLRVGGPYEKLFF. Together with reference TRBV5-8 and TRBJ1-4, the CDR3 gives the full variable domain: EAGVTQSPTHLIKTRGQQATLRCSPISGHTSVYWYQQALGLGLQFLLWYDEGEERNRGNFPPRFSGRQFPNYSSELNVNALELEDSALYLCASSLRVGGPYEKLFFGSGTQLSVL.

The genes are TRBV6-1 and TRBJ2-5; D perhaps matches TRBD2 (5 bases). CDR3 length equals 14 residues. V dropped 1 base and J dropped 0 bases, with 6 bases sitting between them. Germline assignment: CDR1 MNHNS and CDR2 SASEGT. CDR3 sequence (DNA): TGTGCCAGCAGTGAAGAGCGGTACCAAGAGACCCAGTACTTC. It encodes CASSEERYQETQYF.

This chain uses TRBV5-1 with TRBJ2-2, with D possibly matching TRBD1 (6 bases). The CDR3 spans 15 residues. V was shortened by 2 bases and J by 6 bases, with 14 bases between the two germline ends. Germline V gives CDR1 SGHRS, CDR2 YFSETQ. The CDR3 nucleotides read TGCGCCAGCAGCTTAAGTATGGGACACCCCGGGGAGCTGTTTTTT. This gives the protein CASSLSMGHPGELFF.

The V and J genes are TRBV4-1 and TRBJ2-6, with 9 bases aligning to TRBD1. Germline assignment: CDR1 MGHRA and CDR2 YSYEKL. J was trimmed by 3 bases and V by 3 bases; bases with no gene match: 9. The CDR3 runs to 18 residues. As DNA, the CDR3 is TGCGCCAGCAGCCAGTCGGGGACAGGGTCTTTTGGGGCCAACGTCCTGACTTTC. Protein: CASSQSGTGSFGANVLTF.

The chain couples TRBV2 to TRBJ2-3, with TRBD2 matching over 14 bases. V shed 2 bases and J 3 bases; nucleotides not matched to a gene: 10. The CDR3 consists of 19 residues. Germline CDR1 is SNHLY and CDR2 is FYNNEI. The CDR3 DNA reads TGTGCCAGCAGTGAAAGGGAAGGGACTAGCGGGAGAAGTACAGATACGCAGTATTTT. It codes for CASSEREGTSGRSTDTQYF. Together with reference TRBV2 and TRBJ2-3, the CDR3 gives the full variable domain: EPEVTQTPSHQVTQMGQEVILRCVPISNHLYFYWYRQILGQKVEFLVSFYNNEISEKSEIFDDQFSVERPDGSNFTLKIRSTKLEDSAMYFCASSEREGTSGRSTDTQYFGPGTRLTVL.

The CDR3 protein is CASSPSPGRGGTGELFF. In nucleotides, the CDR3 is TGCGCCAGCAGCCCGAGCCCCGGACGGGGGGGGACCGGGGAGCTGTTTTTT. The rearrangement joins TRBV4-1 to TRBJ2-2; 8 nucleotides align to TRBD2. The CDR3 is 17 residues long. Germline CDR1 MGHRA, CDR2 YSYEKL. J was trimmed by 5 bases and V by 4 bases; bases with no gene match: 12.

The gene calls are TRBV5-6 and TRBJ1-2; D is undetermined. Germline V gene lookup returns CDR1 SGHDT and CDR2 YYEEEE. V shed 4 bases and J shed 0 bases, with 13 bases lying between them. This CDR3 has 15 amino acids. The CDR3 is CASSTRPRANYGYTF. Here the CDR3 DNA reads TGTGCCAGCAGCACCAGACCGCGAGCTAACTATGGCTACACCTTC.

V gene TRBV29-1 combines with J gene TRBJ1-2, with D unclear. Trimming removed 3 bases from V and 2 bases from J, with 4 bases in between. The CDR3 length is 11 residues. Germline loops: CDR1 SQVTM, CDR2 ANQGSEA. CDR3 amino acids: CSVDGNYGYTF. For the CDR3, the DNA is TGCAGCGTTGATGGCAACTATGGCTACACCTTC.

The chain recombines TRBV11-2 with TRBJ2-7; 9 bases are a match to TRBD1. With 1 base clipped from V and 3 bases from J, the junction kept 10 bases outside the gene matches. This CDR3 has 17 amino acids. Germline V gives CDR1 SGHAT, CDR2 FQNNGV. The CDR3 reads CASSLAKGTGKVYEQYF. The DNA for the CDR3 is TGTGCCAGCAGCTTAGCCAAGGGGACAGGGAAGGTCTACGAGCAGTACTTC. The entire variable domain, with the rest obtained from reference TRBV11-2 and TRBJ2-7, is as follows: EAGVAQSPRYKIIEKRQSVAFWCNPISGHATLYWYQQILGQGPKLLIQFQNNGVVDDSQLPKDRFSAERLKGVDSTLKIQPAKLEDSAVYLCASSLAKGTGKVYEQYFGPGTRLTVT.

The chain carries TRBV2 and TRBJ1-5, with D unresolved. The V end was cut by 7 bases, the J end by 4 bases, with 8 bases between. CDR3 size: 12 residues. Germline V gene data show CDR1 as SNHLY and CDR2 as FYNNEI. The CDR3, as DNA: TGTGCCAGCAAGGACGGAAATCAGCCCCAGCATTTT. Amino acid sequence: CASKDGNQPQHF.

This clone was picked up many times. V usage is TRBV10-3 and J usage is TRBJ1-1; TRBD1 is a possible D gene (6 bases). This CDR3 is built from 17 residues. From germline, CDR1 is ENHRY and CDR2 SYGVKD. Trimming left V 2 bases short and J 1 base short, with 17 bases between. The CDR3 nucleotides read TGTGCCATCAGTGAGAGTGCAGGGAGGGGGGAGAACACTGAAGCTTTCTTT. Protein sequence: CAISESAGRGENTEAFF.